This is a list of T cell receptor beta chains from one sample in a study of human T cells and chemical hapten exposure. MiXCR, applied by TCRdb to the RACE reads, yields one record per CDR3 protein. The table has 95,000 to 100,000 distinct CDR3 sequences, 11% seen once; the top ten hold under 3.5%. The sample consisted of whole blood, taken in connection with sensitization to the hapten diphenylcyclopropenone (DPC). These receptors were collected from a woman aged 55-69 years with alopecia areata. Some clones in this sample may be carry-over from other donors' samples. Each CDR3 is given with its conserved first and last residue. The D gene is left open where the match is weak.

D: NA; V: TRBV5-1; CDR3: CASSPTPAGTTYEQYF
D: NA; V: TRBV29-1; CDR3: CSVELSPGQETQYF
D: TRBD1; V: TRBV20-1; CDR3: CSARDDGQGGGYTF
D: NA; V: TRBV5-1; CDR3: CASSLDGTEAFF
D: NA; V: TRBV7-8; CDR3: CASQRGPNEKLFF
D: NA; V: TRBV19; CDR3: CASSPQYSGELFF
D: NA; V: TRBV5-1; CDR3: CASSWDGAYEQYF
D: NA; V: TRBV11-2; CDR3: CASSATVPQFLEQYF
D: NA; V: TRBV4-1; CDR3: CASSQEGYASTDTQYF
D: NA; V: TRBV2; CDR3: CASNRLRNQPQHF
D: TRBD1; V: TRBV7-9; CDR3: CASSRVDRGPYEQYF
D: NA; V: TRBV11-2; CDR3: CASSPGSNYGYTF
D: TRBD1; V: TRBV20-1; CDR3: CSAREVTRGKTEAFF
D: NA; V: TRBV7-9; CDR3: CASSFGVGTQKLFF
D: TRBD2; V: TRBV5-1; CDR3: CASSLPQTSGTDNEQFF
D: NA; V: TRBV6-5; CDR3: CASSASPVRAYNEQFF
D: NA; V: TRBV11-2; CDR3: CASSSSISRHYTEAFF
D: NA; V: TRBV20-1; CDR3: CSADDLLSGNTIYF
D: NA; V: TRBV27; CDR3: CASSLSGTNTEAFF
D: NA; V: TRBV7-6; CDR3: CASSLVMGRTGELFF
D: NA; V: TRBV15; CDR3: CATSRVLDYGYTF
D: NA; V: TRBV3-1; CDR3: CASSQDVAGLSTDTQYF
D: TRBD2; V: TRBV2; CDR3: CASSEIGTSDTGELFF
D: NA; V: TRBV20-1; CDR3: CSARDMKANTIYF